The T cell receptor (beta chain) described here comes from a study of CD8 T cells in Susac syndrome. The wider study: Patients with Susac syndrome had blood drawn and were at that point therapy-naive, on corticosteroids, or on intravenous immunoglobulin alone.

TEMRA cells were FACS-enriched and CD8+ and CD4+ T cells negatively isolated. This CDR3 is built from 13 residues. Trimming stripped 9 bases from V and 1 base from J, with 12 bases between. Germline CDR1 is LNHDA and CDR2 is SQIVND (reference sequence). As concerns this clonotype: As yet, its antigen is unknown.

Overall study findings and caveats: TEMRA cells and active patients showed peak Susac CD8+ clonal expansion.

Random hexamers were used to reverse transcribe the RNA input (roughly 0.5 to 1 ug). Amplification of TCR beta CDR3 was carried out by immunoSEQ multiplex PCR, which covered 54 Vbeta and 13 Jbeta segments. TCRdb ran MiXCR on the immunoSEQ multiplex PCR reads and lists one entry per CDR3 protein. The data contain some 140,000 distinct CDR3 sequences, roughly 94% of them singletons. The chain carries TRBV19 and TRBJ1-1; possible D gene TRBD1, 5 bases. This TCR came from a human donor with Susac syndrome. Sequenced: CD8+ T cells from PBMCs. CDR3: CASLRVGNTEAFF. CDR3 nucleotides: TGTGCCAGCCTCAGGGTAGGGAACACTGAAGCTTTCTTT.